This T cell receptor (beta chain) was identified in a study of CD8+CD57+ T cells in acquired aplastic anemia. Overall study context: An average of roughly 11 million reads for CD4+ cells was obtained from healthy donors.

Note on this clonotype: The conserved closing phenylalanine or tryptophan is absent in this CDR3, likely reflecting a read error.

Germline V gene lookup returns CDR1 SNHLY and CDR2 FYNNEI. The CDR3 totals 15 residues. V was trimmed by 6 bases and J by 2 bases, leaving 16 bases between them. Genomic DNA provided the template from which TCR beta VDJ and CDR3 profiles were obtained. TCRdb reprocessed the reads with MiXCR, giving one entry per CDR3 protein. The sample has 400,000 to 450,000 distinct CDR3 sequences, about two thirds seen once. This chain joins TRBV2 and TRBJ1-1, with a weak D call TRBD1 (6 bases). The sample consisted of sorted CD4+, CD8+, or CD8+CD57+ T cells (not recorded which) from PBMCs. This receptor was obtained from a human donor in good health, serving as a control. The CDR3 here is CASSLGGTSNTEAFC. The CDR3, as DNA: TGTGCCAGCAGCTTGGGTGGGACATCAAACACTGAAGCTTTCTGT.